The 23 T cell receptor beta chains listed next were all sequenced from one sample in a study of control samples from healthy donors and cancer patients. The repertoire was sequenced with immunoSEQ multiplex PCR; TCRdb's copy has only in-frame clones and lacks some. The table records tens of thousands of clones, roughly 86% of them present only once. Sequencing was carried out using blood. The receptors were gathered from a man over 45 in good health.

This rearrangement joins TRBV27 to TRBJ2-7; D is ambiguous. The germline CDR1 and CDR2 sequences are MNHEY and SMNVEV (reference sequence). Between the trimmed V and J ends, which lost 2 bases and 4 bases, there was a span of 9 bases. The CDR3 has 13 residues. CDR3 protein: CASSLTPPYEQYF. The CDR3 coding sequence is TGTGCCAGCAGTTTAACCCCCCCGTACGAGCAGTACTTC.

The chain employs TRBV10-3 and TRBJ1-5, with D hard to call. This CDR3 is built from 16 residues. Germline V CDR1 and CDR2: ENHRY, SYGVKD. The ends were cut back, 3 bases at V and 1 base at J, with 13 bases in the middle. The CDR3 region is CAISENAMGSNQPQHF. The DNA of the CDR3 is TGTGCCATCAGTGAAAATGCGATGGGAAGCAATCAGCCCCAGCATTTT.

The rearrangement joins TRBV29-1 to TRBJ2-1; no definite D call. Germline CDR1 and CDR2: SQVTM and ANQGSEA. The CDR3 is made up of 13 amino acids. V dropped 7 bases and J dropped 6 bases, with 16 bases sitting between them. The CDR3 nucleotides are TGCAGCGCCCAAAGCGCAGTGGGCAATGAGCAGTTCTTC. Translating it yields CSAQSAVGNEQFF.

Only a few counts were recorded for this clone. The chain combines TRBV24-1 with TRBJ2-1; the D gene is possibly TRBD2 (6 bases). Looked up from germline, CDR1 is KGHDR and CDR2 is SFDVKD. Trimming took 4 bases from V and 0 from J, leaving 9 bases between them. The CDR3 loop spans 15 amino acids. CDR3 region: CATSELAFSYNEQFF. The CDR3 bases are TGTGCCACCAGTGAGCTAGCGTTCTCCTACAATGAGCAGTTCTTC.

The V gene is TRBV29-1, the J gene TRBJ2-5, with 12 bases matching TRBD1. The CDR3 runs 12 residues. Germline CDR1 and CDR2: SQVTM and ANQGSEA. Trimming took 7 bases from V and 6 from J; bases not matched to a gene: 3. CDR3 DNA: TGCAGCGGGGGGACAGGGGGCAAGACCCAGTACTTC. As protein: CSGGTGGKTQYF.

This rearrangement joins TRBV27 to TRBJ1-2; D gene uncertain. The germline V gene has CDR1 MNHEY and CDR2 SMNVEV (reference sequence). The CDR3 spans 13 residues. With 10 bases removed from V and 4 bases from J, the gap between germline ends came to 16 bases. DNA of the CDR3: TGTGCCACCAGCGCAGAGGGAGGCTATGGCTACACCTTC. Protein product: CATSAEGGYGYTF.

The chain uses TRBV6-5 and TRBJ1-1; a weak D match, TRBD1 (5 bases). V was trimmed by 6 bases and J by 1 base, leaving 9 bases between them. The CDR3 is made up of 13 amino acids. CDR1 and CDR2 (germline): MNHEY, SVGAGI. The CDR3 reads CASRGGGNTEAFF. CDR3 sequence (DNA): TGTGCCAGCAGGGGGGGAGGGAACACTGAAGCTTTCTTT.

Written as DNA, the CDR3 is TGTGCCAGCAGCCAAGGGGGGGGACTAGAAAAACTGTTTTTT. Translating gives CASSQGGGLEKLFF. The chain has TRBV3-1 (or the pseudogene TRBV3-2) and TRBJ1-4; D might be TRBD1 (5 bases). From germline, CDR1 is LGHDT and CDR2 YNNKEL (reference sequence). This CDR3 is built from 14 residues. V lost 1 base, J lost 8 bases, and 11 bases lay in between.

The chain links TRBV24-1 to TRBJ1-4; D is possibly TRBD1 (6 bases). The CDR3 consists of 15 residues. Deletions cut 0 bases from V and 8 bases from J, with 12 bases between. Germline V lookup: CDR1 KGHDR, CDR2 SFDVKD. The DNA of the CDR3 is TGTGCCACCAGTGATTTGGTGTCAGGGGACGAAAAACTGTTTTTT. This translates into CATSDLVSGDEKLFF.

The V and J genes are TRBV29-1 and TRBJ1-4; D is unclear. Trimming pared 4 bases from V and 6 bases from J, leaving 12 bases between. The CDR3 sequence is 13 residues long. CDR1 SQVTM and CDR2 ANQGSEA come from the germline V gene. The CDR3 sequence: CSVVSLVDEKLFF. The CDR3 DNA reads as TGCAGCGTTGTCTCTTTAGTGGATGAAAAACTGTTTTTT.

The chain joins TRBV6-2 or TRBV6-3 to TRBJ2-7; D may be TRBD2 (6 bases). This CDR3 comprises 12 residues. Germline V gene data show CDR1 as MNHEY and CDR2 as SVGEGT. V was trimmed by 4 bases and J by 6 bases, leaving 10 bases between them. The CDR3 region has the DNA TGTGCCAGCAGTTCTCTCGGGGGCGAGCAGTACTTC. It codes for CASSSLGGEQYF.

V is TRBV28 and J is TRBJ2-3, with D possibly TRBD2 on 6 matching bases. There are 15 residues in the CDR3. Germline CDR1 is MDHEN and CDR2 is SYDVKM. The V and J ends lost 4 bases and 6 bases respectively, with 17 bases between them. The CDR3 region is CASSSPGVGPDTQYF. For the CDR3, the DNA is TGTGCCAGCAGTTCCCCGGGAGTAGGCCCCGATACGCAGTATTTT.

CDR3 nucleotide sequence: TGTGCCAGCAGTTTCCAAAGCCGGGGAAACAATGAGCAGTTCTTC. Translated: CASSFQSRGNNEQFF. The rearrangement uses TRBV27 and TRBJ2-1, with D perhaps matching TRBD2 (5 bases). The germline V and J ends were trimmed by 3 bases and 5 bases, with 14 bases remaining between them. The CDR3 loop spans 15 amino acids. Germline V gene data show CDR1 as MNHEY and CDR2 as SMNVEV (reference sequence).

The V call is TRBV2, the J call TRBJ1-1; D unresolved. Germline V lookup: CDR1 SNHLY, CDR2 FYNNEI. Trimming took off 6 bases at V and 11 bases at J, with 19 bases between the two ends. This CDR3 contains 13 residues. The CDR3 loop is CASSAWEGVSAFF. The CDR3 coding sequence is TGTGCCAGCAGCGCCTGGGAGGGCGTGAGTGCTTTCTTT.

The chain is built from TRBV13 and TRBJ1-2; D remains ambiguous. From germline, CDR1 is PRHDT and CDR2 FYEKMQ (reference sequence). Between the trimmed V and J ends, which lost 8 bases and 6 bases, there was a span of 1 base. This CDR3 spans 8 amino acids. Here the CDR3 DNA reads TGTGCCAGCGATGGCTACACCTTC. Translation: CASDGYTF.

The CDR3 nucleotides read TGTGCCAGCAGCTTGGAAAGGCTAGATCAGCCCCAGCATTTT. Its translation: CASSLERLDQPQHF. The chain is built from TRBV5-8 and TRBJ1-5; no firm D call. V was shortened by 0 bases and J by 5 bases, with 9 bases between the two germline ends. CDR1 is SGHTS, CDR2 YDEGEE, per germline. This CDR3 spans 14 amino acids. Together with reference TRBV5-8 and TRBJ1-5, the CDR3 gives the full variable domain: EAGVTQSPTHLIKTRGQQATLRCSPISGHTSVYWYQQALGLGLQFLLWYDEGEERNRGNFPPRFSGRQFPNYSSELNVNALELEDSALYLCASSLERLDQPQHFGDGTRLSIL.

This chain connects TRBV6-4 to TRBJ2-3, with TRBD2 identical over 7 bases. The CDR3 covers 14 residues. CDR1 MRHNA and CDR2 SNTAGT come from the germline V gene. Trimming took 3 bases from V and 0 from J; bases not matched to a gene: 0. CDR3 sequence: CASSEGGSTDTQYF. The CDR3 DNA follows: TGTGCCAGCAGTGAGGGGGGGAGCACAGATACGCAGTATTTT.

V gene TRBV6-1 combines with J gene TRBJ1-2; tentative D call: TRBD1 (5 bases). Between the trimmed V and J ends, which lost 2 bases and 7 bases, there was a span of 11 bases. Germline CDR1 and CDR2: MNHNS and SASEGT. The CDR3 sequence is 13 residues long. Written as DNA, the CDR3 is TGTGCCAGCAGTGAAATTCGGGGGATTGGCTACACCTTC. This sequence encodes CASSEIRGIGYTF.

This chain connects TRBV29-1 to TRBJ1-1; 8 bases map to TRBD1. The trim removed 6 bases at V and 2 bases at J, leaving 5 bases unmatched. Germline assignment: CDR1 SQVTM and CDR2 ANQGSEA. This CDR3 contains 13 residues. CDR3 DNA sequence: TGCAGCGTGGGGGGACAGGTCAACACTGAAGCTTTCTTT. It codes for CSVGGQVNTEAFF.

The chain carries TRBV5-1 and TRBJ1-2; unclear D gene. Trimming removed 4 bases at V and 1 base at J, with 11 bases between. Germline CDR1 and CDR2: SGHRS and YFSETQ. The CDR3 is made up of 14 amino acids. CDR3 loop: CASSGLGINYGYTF. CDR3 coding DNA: TGCGCCAGCAGCGGTCTGGGGATTAACTATGGCTACACCTTC.

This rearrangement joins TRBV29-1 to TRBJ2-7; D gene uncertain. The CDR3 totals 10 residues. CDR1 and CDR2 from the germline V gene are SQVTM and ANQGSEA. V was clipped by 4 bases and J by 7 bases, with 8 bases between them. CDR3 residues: CSVGGTEQYF. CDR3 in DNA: TGCAGCGTTGGGGGTACGGAGCAGTACTTC.

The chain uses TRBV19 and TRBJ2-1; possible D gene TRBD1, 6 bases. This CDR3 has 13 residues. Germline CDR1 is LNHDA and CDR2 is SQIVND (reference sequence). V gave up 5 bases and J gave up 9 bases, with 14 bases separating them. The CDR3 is CASSPSRGSEQFF. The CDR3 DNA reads TGTGCCAGTAGTCCGTCCAGGGGCAGTGAGCAGTTCTTC.

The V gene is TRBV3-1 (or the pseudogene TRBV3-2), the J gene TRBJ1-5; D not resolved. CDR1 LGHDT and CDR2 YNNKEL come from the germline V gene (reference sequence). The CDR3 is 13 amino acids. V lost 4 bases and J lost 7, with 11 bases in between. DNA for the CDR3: TGTGCCAGCAGCCGGAAAACGGGACAGCCCCAGCATTTT. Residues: CASSRKTGQPQHF.